The 18 T cell receptor beta chains reported below all come from one sample, sequenced in a study of T-cell reconstitution after alpha-beta-depleted transplantation in children. The library targeted TCRbeta and was prepared with unique molecular identifiers. From the PCR reads, TCRdb called clonotypes with MiXCR, one entry per CDR3 protein. Among 250,000 to 400,000 distinct CDR3 sequences listed, more than 20% were seen once. The sequences come from PBMCs, mostly from graft donor cells, collected 180 days after TCRalphabeta/CD19-depleted stem cell transplant. The receptors come from a male patient under 18 who had a stem cell transplant for acute lymphoblastic leukemia, so the T cells may come from the graft donor.

This clonotype was counted a few times. The V gene is TRBV6-5, the J gene TRBJ2-7, with D uncertain. The CDR3 is made up of 15 amino acids. Germline assignment: CDR1 MNHEY and CDR2 SVGAGI. V was cut by 2 bases and J by 4 bases, with 15 bases left in between. The CDR3 region is CASSYEAALGYEQYF. CDR3 sequence (DNA): TGTGCCAGCAGTTACGAGGCAGCTCTTGGATACGAGCAGTACTTC.

This clonotype was seen more than once but under ten times. The chain joins TRBV2 to TRBJ2-7; D is undetermined. Germline assignment: CDR1 SNHLY and CDR2 FYNNEI. Trimming took 1 base from V and 0 from J, leaving 7 bases between them. CDR3 length: 14 amino acids. The CDR3 DNA is TGTGCCAGCAGTGAAGGGTGGAGCTCCTACGAGCAGTACTTC. Amino acids: CASSEGWSSYEQYF.

This clonotype was detected only a few times. The rearrangement uses TRBV29-1 and TRBJ2-7; tentatively, D is TRBD1 (6 bases). The CDR3 loop spans 12 amino acids. Trimming took off 6 bases at V and 2 bases at J, with 11 bases between the two ends. CDR1 and CDR2 (germline): SQVTM, ANQGSEA. The CDR3 nucleotides read TGCAGCGTCCGAGGGGGACCCTACGAGCAGTACTTC. Translated, it gives CSVRGGPYEQYF.

The rearrangement uses TRBV7-6 and TRBJ2-2; tentative D call: TRBD2 (5 bases). The length of the CDR3 is 15 residues. V was trimmed by 5 bases and J by 9 bases, leaving 19 bases between them. CDR1 is SGHVS, CDR2 FNYEAQ, per germline. CDR3 sequence: CASSPITRAQRELFF. The CDR3 DNA follows: TGTGCCAGCAGCCCCATCACTAGGGCCCAGCGGGAGCTGTTTTTT.

This clonotype has just one count. V usage is TRBV11-2 and J usage is TRBJ2-5; a possible D gene is TRBD2 (6 bases). Trimming left V 1 base short and J 3 bases short, with 15 bases between. The CDR3 totals 16 residues. The germline V gene encodes CDR1 SGHAT and CDR2 FQNNGV. The CDR3 is CASSLGVSGSEETQYF. CDR3 nucleotides: TGTGCCAGCAGCTTAGGGGTGAGCGGGTCAGAAGAGACCCAGTACTTC.

V and J are TRBV25-1 and TRBJ2-7; TRBD1 matches 8 bases. Germline V CDR1 and CDR2: MGHDK, SYGVNS. Trimming took 6 bases from V and 3 from J; bases not matched to a gene: 10. The CDR3 sequence is 15 residues long. This CDR3 is CASRPTGGRGYEQYF. CDR3 coding DNA: TGTGCCAGCAGACCTACAGGGGGAAGGGGCTACGAGCAGTACTTC.

The gene calls are TRBV4-1 and TRBJ1-2, with D possibly matching TRBD1 (5 bases). Deletions cut 9 bases from V and 0 bases from J, with 23 bases between. The CDR3 loop spans 17 amino acids. Germline CDR1 and CDR2: MGHRA and YSYEKL. For the CDR3, the DNA is TGCGCCAGTTTTGCCGTGGGGGGACCCAGTACTAACTATGGCTACACCTTC. This sequence encodes CASFAVGGPSTNYGYTF.

The chain combines TRBV5-1 with TRBJ2-7, with 9 bases identical to TRBD1. In germline, CDR1 is SGHRS, CDR2 YFSETQ. The CDR3 has 14 amino acids. With V trimmed by 0 bases and J by 5 bases, 3 bases remained unmatched. The CDR3 is CASSLGDRVHEQYF. CDR3 coding DNA: TGCGCCAGCAGCTTGGGGGACAGGGTTCACGAGCAGTACTTC.

This clonotype was observed a handful of times. The gene calls are TRBV5-1 and TRBJ1-2, with 7 bases that match TRBD1. The CDR3 contains 13 residues. Losses at the gene ends were 0 bases for V and 5 bases for J; bases not matched to a gene: 1. Looked up from germline, CDR1 is SGHRS and CDR2 is YFSETQ. The CDR3 bases are TGCGCCAGCAGCTTGGAGGGACAGTATGGCTACACCTTC. It specifies CASSLEGQYGYTF. Based on the CDR3 plus reference TRBV5-1 and TRBJ1-2, the full variable domain is KAGVTQTPRYLIKTRGQQVTLSCSPISGHRSVSWYQQTPGQGLQFLFEYFSETQRNKGNFPGRFSGRQFSNSRSEMNVSTLELGDSALYLCASSLEGQYGYTFGSGTRLTVV.

The sample holds a few counts of this clonotype. This chain connects TRBV11-2 to TRBJ2-7, with D unresolved. Per germline, CDR1 SGHAT and CDR2 FQNNGV. The CDR3 consists of 15 residues. V was pared by 5 bases and J by 0 bases, with 14 bases between. The CDR3 here is CASSPLRLGSYEQYF. CDR3 in DNA: TGTGCCAGCAGCCCACTACGCCTCGGCTCCTACGAGCAGTACTTC.

The chain couples TRBV4-2 to TRBJ1-2; TRBD1 is a possible D gene (5 bases). The CDR3 is 16 amino acids. The V gene lost 0 bases and the J gene lost 8 bases, with 19 bases spanning the gap. Germline V gene sequence: CDR1 LGHNA, CDR2 YNFKEQ. The CDR3 region has the DNA TGTGCCAGCAGCCAAGAAATAACCGGCAGGGTAGAGGGCTACACCTTC. Residues: CASSQEITGRVEGYTF.

This chain connects TRBV6-1 to TRBJ1-1, with D tentatively TRBD1 (5 bases). This CDR3 is 14 amino acids long. V was pared by 5 bases and J by 1 base, with 11 bases between. Germline values: CDR1 MNHNS, CDR2 SASEGT. The CDR3 DNA reads TGTGCCAGCAGTCAAGGGACGGCGAACACTGAAGCTTTCTTT. Translating it yields CASSQGTANTEAFF.

The V call is TRBV6-1, the J call TRBJ1-5; no firm D call. Trimming cost V 3 bases and J 3 bases, with 9 bases left between them. In germline, CDR1 is MNHNS, CDR2 SASEGT. CDR3 size: 14 residues. The CDR3 loop reads CASSERDDNQPQHF. For the CDR3, the DNA is TGTGCCAGCAGTGAGCGGGATGACAATCAGCCCCAGCATTTT.

There are a few counts of this clonotype. This chain connects TRBV5-1 to TRBJ1-2; TRBD1 matches 7 bases. Trimming took 5 bases from V and 3 from J; bases not matched to a gene: 16. Germline lookup yields CDR1 SGHRS and CDR2 YFSETQ. This CDR3 contains 17 residues. The CDR3 bases are TGCGCCAGCAGGGATGACAGGGTTTTCGGTCTAGACTATGGCTACACCTTC. It specifies CASRDDRVFGLDYGYTF.

This clonotype has ten or more counts. The chain joins TRBV5-1 to TRBJ2-7, with D maybe TRBD2 (6 bases). Trimming left V 4 bases short and J 0 bases short, with 11 bases between. Germline V CDR1 and CDR2: SGHRS, YFSETQ. This CDR3 is 14 amino acids long. CDR3 in DNA: TGCGCCAGCAGCCCGACCGGGGGCTCCTACGAGCAGTACTTC. Translating it yields CASSPTGGSYEQYF. The variable domain in full, with the rest retrieved from reference TRBV5-1 and TRBJ2-7, is KAGVTQTPRYLIKTRGQQVTLSCSPISGHRSVSWYQQTPGQGLQFLFEYFSETQRNKGNFPGRFSGRQFSNSRSEMNVSTLELGDSALYLCASSPTGGSYEQYFGPGTRLTVT.

J is TRBJ2-7 and V is TRBV18, with a weak D call TRBD1 (6 bases). Trimming took 8 bases from V and 5 from J, leaving 19 bases between them. The germline V gene encodes CDR1 KGHSH and CDR2 LQKENI. The CDR3 covers 14 residues. The CDR3: CASRTGTRQNEQYF. The CDR3 DNA is TGTGCCAGCCGAACCGGGACAAGGCAAAACGAGCAGTACTTC.

This clonotype was seen more than once but under ten times. The genes are TRBV2 and TRBJ2-7, with D unclear. CDR1 and CDR2 (germline): SNHLY, FYNNEI. The CDR3 is 15 residues long. V was trimmed by 7 bases and J by 1 base, leaving 17 bases between them. Here the CDR3 DNA reads TGTGCCAGCACCATAGGGTACGGCCAGTCCTACGAGCAGTACTTC. Translation gives CASTIGYGQSYEQYF.

In this sample, this clonotype turned up a few times. J is TRBJ2-1 and V is TRBV27; D is ambiguous. Germline CDR1 MNHEY, CDR2 SMNVEV (reference sequence). The CDR3 is 14 amino acids. V was trimmed by 4 bases and J by 4 bases, leaving 11 bases between them. The CDR3 protein is CASSSGQAYNEQFF. Written as DNA, the CDR3 is TGTGCCAGCAGTTCTGGGCAGGCATACAATGAGCAGTTCTTC.